One and the same sample provided the 20 T cell receptor beta chains below, sequenced in a study of T cells after yellow fever vaccination. TCRdb analysed the 5' RACE reads with MiXCR anew, one entry per CDR3 protein. In the table there are over 100,000 distinct CDR3 sequences, 7.5% to 9.5% of which are singletons. The sequencing here drew on CD8+ T cells sorted from PBMCs, taken 45 days after the yellow fever booster vaccination. These TCRs come from a young man who received the YFV17D yellow fever vaccine.

There are many counts of this clonotype. The J gene is TRBJ2-1, the V gene TRBV25-1, with D possibly matching TRBD1 (7 bases). CDR3 length: 14 amino acids. The V gene's germline CDR1 is MGHDK and CDR2 SYGVNS. Trimming left V 1 base short and J 8 bases short, with 12 bases between. The CDR3 nucleotides are TGTGCCAGCAGTGAATTCGGCAGGGGGGATGAGCAGTTCTTC. Amino acids: CASSEFGRGDEQFF.

In this sample, this clonotype turned up many times. The J gene is TRBJ1-1, the V gene TRBV7-9, with 9 positions matching TRBD1. Germline values: CDR1 SEHNR, CDR2 FQNEAQ (reference sequence). V was clipped by 3 bases and J by 1 base; unmatched bases: 3. This CDR3 comprises 15 residues. DNA for the CDR3: TGTGCCAGCAGCTTCGGGACAGGGAAGAACACTGAAGCTTTCTTT. Translation gives CASSFGTGKNTEAFF.

This clonotype was seen repeatedly, ten times or more. The rearrangement uses TRBV29-1 and TRBJ2-1; tentatively, D is TRBD2 (5 bases). The CDR3 runs 14 residues. Germline CDR1 reads SQVTM; CDR2 reads ANQGSEA. Between the trimmed V and J ends, which lost 0 bases and 10 bases, there was a span of 16 bases. This chain's CDR3 is CSVEDSRGWVEQFF. The CDR3 coding sequence is TGCAGCGTTGAAGATTCACGAGGGTGGGTGGAGCAGTTCTTC.

In its sample, this clonotype was seen many times. The chain joins TRBV10-3 to TRBJ2-3; the D gene is possibly TRBD2 (5 bases). Trimming pared 3 bases from V and 3 bases from J, leaving 13 bases between. The length of the CDR3 is 15 residues. Germline CDR1 and CDR2: ENHRY and SYGVKD. CDR3 sequence reads: CAISDIGRTTDTQYF. The DNA for the CDR3 is TGTGCCATCAGTGATATAGGAAGGACTACAGATACGCAGTATTTT.

V and J are TRBV4-1 and TRBJ2-1; possibly TRBD2 for D (6 bases). The CDR3 is made up of 13 amino acids. The germline V gene has CDR1 MGHRA and CDR2 YSYEKL. The V and J ends lost 1 base and 6 bases respectively, with 7 bases between them. As DNA, the CDR3 is TGCGCCAGCAGCCAAGCGGGAGTCAATGAGCAGTTCTTC. This encodes CASSQAGVNEQFF.

Many counts were recorded for this clonotype. The V call is TRBV10-3, the J call TRBJ2-1; perhaps D is TRBD1 or TRBD2 (6 bases each). Germline V CDR1 and CDR2: ENHRY, SYGVKD. Trimming left V 3 bases short and J 10 bases short, with 16 bases between. This CDR3 region has 14 residues. CDR3 nucleotides: TGTGCCATCAGTGAAACCCGGGGGCGGGAAGAGCAGTTCTTC. Translated, it gives CAISETRGREEQFF.

A note on this clonotype: At one end the junction does not follow the germline gene, possibly because of a read error. This chain joins TRBV3-1 and TRBJ2-6; D possibly uses TRBD1 or TRBD2 (5 bases each). Germline V gives CDR1 LGHDT, CDR2 YNNKEL (reference sequence). This CDR3 is 17 amino acids long. The CDR3 sequence: CACSLDGTSSGANVLTF. CDR3 DNA sequence: TGTGCCTGCAGCCTGGACGGGACCTCCTCTGGGGCCAACGTCCTGACTTTC.

This clonotype was counted only a few times. The J gene is TRBJ2-1, the V gene TRBV18; 10 bases align to TRBD1. J was trimmed by 10 bases and V by 2 bases; bases with no gene match: 8. Germline CDR1 KGHSH, CDR2 LQKENI. This CDR3 region has 15 residues. CDR3 nucleotide sequence: TGTGCCAGCTCACCAACGGACAGGGGGTTCATGGAGCAGTTCTTC. Translation gives CASSPTDRGFMEQFF.

The V gene is TRBV9, the J gene TRBJ2-1; 7 bases align to TRBD2. The germline V gene encodes CDR1 SGDLS and CDR2 YYNGEE. V was pared by 6 bases and J by 10 bases, with 16 bases of the junction left unmatched. This CDR3 spans 15 amino acids. The DNA for the CDR3 is TGTGCCAGCACCTCCGGGGGGAGACGCTTCGGAGAGCAGTTCTTC. This codes for CASTSGGRRFGEQFF.

This clonotype was counted many times. The genes are TRBV3-1 and TRBJ2-5, with a possible D match to TRBD2 (6 bases). Germline loops: CDR1 LGHDT, CDR2 YNNKEL (reference sequence). Trimming removed 1 base at V and 3 bases at J, with 12 bases between. This CDR3 comprises 15 residues. The CDR3 nucleotides are TGTGCCAGCAGCCAAGTGCGGGGTGGGGAAGAGACCCAGTACTTC. Amino acid sequence: CASSQVRGGEETQYF.

This clonotype was picked up many times. The chain is built from TRBV6-5 and TRBJ2-1, with a weak D call TRBD1 (6 bases). V lost 2 bases, J lost 5 bases, and 10 bases lay in between. CDR1 and CDR2 (germline): MNHEY, SVGAGI. The CDR3 runs 14 residues. CDR3 sequence reads: CASSYTSGDNEQFF. The CDR3 DNA sequence: TGTGCCAGCAGTTACACGTCAGGGGACAATGAGCAGTTCTTC.

Only a few counts were recorded for this clonotype. This chain connects TRBV19 to TRBJ2-1; D is possibly TRBD1 or TRBD2 (6 bases each). Trimming pared 3 bases from V and 4 bases from J, leaving 16 bases between. The CDR3 totals 16 residues. Germline CDR1 is LNHDA and CDR2 is SQIVND (reference sequence). CDR3 sequence (DNA): TGTGCCAGTAGTATCAAATGGGGGGACAAGTACAATGAGCAGTTCTTC. Its protein is CASSIKWGDKYNEQFF.

For this clonotype: This sequence may be a read error, since a much larger clone differs from it by one base. The chain has TRBV14 and TRBJ2-1; D call uncertain. The CDR3 length is 14 residues. Per germline, CDR1 SGHDN and CDR2 FVKESK. The CDR3 DNA follows: TGTGCCAGCTGCCAGCTGGCTGGGTACAATGAGCAGTTCTTC. Translating it yields CASCQLAGYNEQFF.

This clonotype was detected many times. The V call is TRBV12-3 or TRBV12-4, the J call TRBJ2-5, with TRBD2 as a possible D gene (5 bases). Trimming cost V 6 bases and J 2 bases, with 13 bases left between them. This CDR3 region has 14 residues. The CDR3 DNA reads as TGTGCCAGCAGGCAAGGCGGGCCTCAAGAGACCCAGTACTTC. Translation: CASRQGGPQETQYF.

This clonotype was observed many times. This chain joins TRBV29-1 and TRBJ2-7, with 9 bases that match TRBD2. V lost 6 bases and J lost 5; bases outside the gene matches: 8. This CDR3 spans 13 amino acids. In germline, CDR1 is SQVTM, CDR2 ANQGSEA. For the CDR3, the DNA is TGCAGCGTAAGACTAGCGGACCCAAACGAGCAGTACTTC. It codes for CSVRLADPNEQYF.

This clonotype was observed many times. V usage is TRBV24-1 and J usage is TRBJ2-1, with D unresolved. Looked up from germline, CDR1 is KGHDR and CDR2 is SFDVKD. Between the trimmed V and J ends, which lost 5 bases and 0 bases, there was a span of 7 bases. There are 14 residues in the CDR3. Here the CDR3 reads CATSAASSYNEQFF. The CDR3 DNA reads as TGTGCCACCAGTGCGGCGTCCTCCTACAATGAGCAGTTCTTC.

This clonotype was found many times. The chain combines TRBV9 with TRBJ2-2, with D maybe TRBD2 (6 bases). Germline V gives CDR1 SGDLS, CDR2 YYNGEE. CDR3 length equals 14 residues. V was pared by 2 bases and J by 3 bases, with 8 bases between. CDR3 bases: TGTGCCAGCAGCGTCGGAGGGGACACCGGGGAGCTGTTTTTT. Its protein product is CASSVGGDTGELFF.

This clonotype was recorded many times. One junction end does not reproduce the germline sequence, and a read error may be involved. The rearrangement links TRBV7-7 to TRBJ2-5; 8 bases fit TRBD1. The CDR3 runs to 16 residues. CDR1 and CDR2 (germline): SSHAT, FNYEAQ (reference sequence). CDR3 residues: CASSLAFGTGQETQYF. The DNA for the CDR3 is TGTGCTAGCAGCTTAGCGTTTGGGACAGGCCAAGAGACCCAGTACTTC.

This clonotype has at least ten counts. The V call is TRBV6-5, the J call TRBJ1-5; the D gene is possibly TRBD1 (5 bases). Trimming removed 2 bases from V and 7 bases from J, with 9 bases in between. This CDR3 has 13 residues. CDR1 is MNHEY, CDR2 SVGAGI, per germline. The CDR3 loop is CASSYGGNQPQHF. In DNA form, the CDR3 reads TGTGCCAGCAGTTACGGGGGAAACCAGCCCCAGCATTTT.

In this sample, this clonotype turned up many times. V usage is TRBV5-1 and J usage is TRBJ2-7, with D possibly matching TRBD2 (6 bases). The CDR3 consists of 15 residues. Trimming removed 4 bases from V and 2 bases from J, with 16 bases in between. Germline lookup yields CDR1 SGHRS and CDR2 YFSETQ. CDR3 residues: CASSLSPGLPYEQYF. The CDR3 DNA follows: TGCGCCAGCAGCCTGAGCCCGGGACTGCCCTACGAGCAGTACTTC.